Following are 22 T cell receptor beta chains from one sample sequenced in a study of tumor and adjacent non-tumor tissue in lung cancer. The library came from three nested PCR rounds adapted from ARM-PCR protocols. One entry per CDR3 protein, called by TCRdb with MiXCR from the multiplex PCR reads. Among 95,000 to 150,000 distinct CDR3 sequences listed, around three fifths were seen once. RNA was extracted from bulk tissue without any cell sorting. Sequences were obtained from lung tumor tissue. The receptors were sampled from a man younger than 45 with non-small cell lung cancer.

This clonotype came up many times. The chain is built from TRBV20-1 and TRBJ1-1; D is ambiguous. V lost 3 bases and J 5 bases, leaving 16 bases between the germline ends. The germline gives CDR1 DFQATT, CDR2 SNEGSKA (reference sequence). This CDR3 is built from 14 residues. The CDR3, as DNA: TGCAGTGCTAGGGGGTGGGGAGAAGTAACTGAAGCTTTCTTT. It yields the protein CSARGWGEVTEAFF.

Turning to this clonotype: A clone one base away is much larger, so this may be a read error. The chain has TRBV29-1 and TRBJ1-2; D gene ambiguous. CDR1 and CDR2 (germline): SQVTM, ANQGSEA. The CDR3 contains 13 residues. This chain's CDR3 is CSVDYTSYYGYAF. The CDR3 bases are TGCAGCGTGGACTATACAAGTTACTATGGCTACGCCTTC.

This clonotype showed up just once. The junction does not match germline at one end; this may be a read error. This chain links TRBV18 with TRBJ2-5; D is undetermined. The CDR3 has 12 residues. Germline V gene data show CDR1 as KGHSH and CDR2 as LQKENI. Here the CDR3 DNA reads TGTGCCAGCTCACCCGGTCAAGAGACCCATTACTTC. Its protein is CASSPGQETHYF. The variable domain in full, with the rest retrieved from reference TRBV18 and TRBJ2-5, is NAGVMQNPRHLVRRRGQEARLRCSPMKGHSHVYWYRQLPEEGLKFMVYLQKENIIDESGMPKERFSAEFPKEGPSILRIQQVVRGDSAAYFCASSPGQETHYFGPGTRLLVL.

This clonotype occurred a few times. The chain couples TRBV7-9 to TRBJ1-5, with a weak D call TRBD1 (6 bases). Trimming left V 1 base short and J 2 bases short, with 18 bases between. CDR1 is SEHNR, CDR2 FQNEAQ, per germline (reference sequence). The CDR3 length is 18 residues. In DNA form, the CDR3 reads TGTGCCAGCAGCTTAGTTGAAGGGGGGCGAAGTGGCAATCAGCCCCAGCATTTT. Amino acids: CASSLVEGGRSGNQPQHF.

To note about this clonotype: A single base separates this from a much larger clone, so it may be a read error. The chain is built from TRBV5-6 and TRBJ2-1, with 8 nucleotides matching TRBD1. The CDR3 spans 14 residues. In germline, CDR1 is SGHDT, CDR2 YYEEEE. The trim removed 3 bases at V and 6 bases at J, leaving 5 bases unmatched. The CDR3 sequence is CASSSDRDFNEQFF. In DNA form, the CDR3 reads TGTGCCAGCAGCTCGGACAGGGATTTCAATGAGCAGTTCTTC.

At least ten counts were recorded for this clonotype. The gene calls are TRBV5-6 and TRBJ2-1, with 11 bases identical to TRBD2. The germline V gene has CDR1 SGHDT and CDR2 YYEEEE. The ends lost 3 bases at V and 9 bases at J; junction bases unmatched: 17. There are 18 residues in the CDR3. CDR3 sequence: CASSSLPGGSGGGGEQFF. CDR3 coding DNA: TGTGCCAGCAGCTCCTTGCCAGGAGGTAGCGGGGGGGGTGGTGAGCAGTTCTTC.

Regarding this clonotype: A clone one base away is much larger, so this may be a read error. J is TRBJ1-2 and V is TRBV20-1; D not resolved. The CDR3 length is 12 residues. V was cut by 4 bases and J by 2 bases, with 8 bases left in between. CDR1 is DFQATT, CDR2 SNEGSKA, per germline (reference sequence). The CDR3 nucleotides are TGCAGTGCTAAGGTCCTCAACTATGGCTACACCTTC. This encodes CSAKVLNYGYTF.

Turning to this clonotype: The junction does not match germline at one end; this may be a read error. The genes are TRBV5-4 and TRBJ2-5; D not resolved. CDR1 SGHNT and CDR2 YYREEE come from the germline V gene (reference sequence). This CDR3 is built from 13 residues. The CDR3 spells CAISLVGQETQYF. The DNA for the CDR3 is TGTGCCATCAGCTTGGTGGGCCAGGAGACCCAGTACTTC.

This clonotype was seen only once. The junction shows a germline mismatch at one end, possibly a read error. V and J are TRBV12-3 or TRBV12-4 and TRBJ2-7, with D tentatively TRBD1 (6 bases). The CDR3 length is 13 residues. The CDR3 is CARSLQGWYEYYF. CDR3 bases: TGTGCCAGAAGTTTACAGGGATGGTACGAGTATTACTTC.

Regarding this clonotype: One end of the junction is discordant with germline, which a read error may explain. The chain recombines TRBV24-1 with TRBJ2-1; weak D call: TRBD2 (7 bases). From germline, CDR1 is KGHDR and CDR2 SFDVKD. The CDR3 runs 14 residues. CDR3 sequence reads: CATNPGGNRNEHFF. The CDR3 DNA reads as TGTGCCACCAACCCGGGGGGCAACAGGAATGAGCATTTCTTC.

This clonotype was recorded only once. V is TRBV4-3 and J is TRBJ2-7; D might be TRBD1 (5 bases). This CDR3 region has 13 residues. Germline CDR1 LGHNA, CDR2 YSLEER. Trimming shortened V by 2 bases and J by 8 bases, and 13 bases separated the two germline ends. CDR3 loop: CASSQRSGHKQYF. For the CDR3, the DNA is TGCGCCAGCAGCCAAAGGTCAGGGCACAAGCAGTACTTC.

In the case of this clonotype: Germline and junction disagree at one end, which may indicate a read error. CDR3: CTSSTGGLQPQHF. The CDR3 DNA sequence: TGTACCAGCAGTACAGGGGGCCTTCAACCCCAGCATTTT. J is TRBJ1-5 and V is TRBV6-6; TRBD1 matches at 9 bases. Germline CDR1 and CDR2: MNHNY and SVGAGI (reference sequence). The CDR3 is made up of 13 amino acids.

This clonotype showed up many times. The chain joins TRBV6-1 to TRBJ1-2; D uncertain. Trimming cost V 3 bases and J 1 base, with 6 bases left between them. The CDR3 is 13 amino acids. Germline V gene sequence: CDR1 MNHNS, CDR2 SASEGT. The CDR3, as DNA: TGTGCCAGCAGTGATCCCCTTAACTATGGCTACACCTTC. Residues: CASSDPLNYGYTF.

This clonotype has only a few counts. This chain links TRBV6-1 with TRBJ1-1, with 9 positions matching TRBD1. The CDR3 spans 14 residues. Germline CDR1 MNHNS, CDR2 SASEGT. The V gene end was trimmed by 1 base and the J gene end by 5 bases; junction bases not matched to a gene: 2. This CDR3 reads CASSEGTGVTEAFF. The CDR3 coding sequence is TGTGCCAGCAGTGAAGGGACAGGGGTTACTGAAGCTTTCTTT.

Notes on this clonotype: This may come from a read error, since a much larger clone is one base off. The chain has TRBV20-1 and TRBJ2-7; D gene ambiguous. CDR3 length: 13 residues. Germline V CDR1 and CDR2: DFQATT, SNEGSKA (reference sequence). The V and J ends lost 0 bases and 6 bases respectively, with 12 bases between them. CDR3 in amino acids: CSAREGRKSEQYF. For the CDR3, the DNA is TGCAGTGCTAGAGAGGGCAGGAAATCCGAGCAGTACTTC.

On this clonotype itself: A much larger clone is a single base away; this may be a read error. This CDR3 fails to terminate in the conserved phenylalanine or tryptophan, so it likely reflects a read error. This rearrangement joins TRBV29-1 to TRBJ2-7; D is possibly TRBD2 (6 bases). This CDR3 is built from 13 residues. CDR1 SQVTM and CDR2 ANQGSEA come from the germline V gene. Trimming left V 0 bases short and J 6 bases short, with 12 bases between. This CDR3 is CSVEDYQGGEQYS. CDR3 sequence (DNA): TGCAGCGTTGAAGATTATCAGGGAGGCGAGCAGTACTCC.

This clonotype was seen a single time. The CDR3 region has the DNA TGCAGTGTTGGGGGACGGGGGGCCCAGGAGACCCAGTACTTC. The encoded protein is CSVGGRGAQETQYF. The chain employs TRBV20-1 and TRBJ2-5; TRBD2 might be the D (7 bases). Trimming took 7 bases from V and 5 from J, leaving 20 bases between them. Germline loops: CDR1 DFQATT, CDR2 SNEGSKA (reference sequence). CDR3 length equals 14 residues.

This clonotype occurred many times. This chain joins TRBV4-1 and TRBJ1-1; D is undetermined. Looked up from germline, CDR1 is MGHRA and CDR2 is YSYEKL. The CDR3 runs to 13 residues. Trimming took 0 bases from V and 3 from J, leaving 5 bases between them. The CDR3 bases are TGCGCCAGCAGCCAAGATGGATACACTGAAGCTTTCTTT. Translation gives CASSQDGYTEAFF.

Points on this clonotype: One junction end does not reproduce the germline sequence, and a read error may be involved. The chain combines TRBV4-3 with TRBJ2-3, with D possibly called TRBD1 or TRBD2 (5 bases each). This CDR3 comprises 19 residues. Germline V lookup: CDR1 LGHNA, CDR2 YSLEER. In DNA, the CDR3 is TGCGCCAGCAACCAAGAATCTGCAGGGAGATCCATGGGCACAGAAACGCAGTATTTT. Its translation: CASNQESAGRSMGTETQYF.

As concerns this clonotype: A much larger clone differs from this one at a single base, so this may be a read error. This sequence joins TRBV12-3 or TRBV12-4 and TRBJ1-4; D remains ambiguous. CDR3 length: 15 residues. As DNA, the CDR3 is TGTGCCAGCAGCCAACCGGTGTTGGCTAATGAAAAAATGTTTTTT. Its protein product is CASSQPVLANEKMFF.

With regard to this clonotype: Being one base from a much bigger clone, this may be a read error. The gene calls are TRBV20-1 and TRBJ2-1; the D gene is possibly TRBD2 (6 bases). In germline, CDR1 is DFQATT, CDR2 SNEGSKA (reference sequence). Trimming removed 7 bases at V and 9 bases at J, with 10 bases between. The CDR3 is made up of 10 amino acids. The CDR3, as DNA: TGCAGTGTCCGGGGGAGTGAGCAGTTCTTC. Its protein product is CSVRGSEQFF.

Worth noting for this clonotype: With a much larger clone just one base away, this may be a read error. The chain recombines TRBV6-5 with TRBJ1-2; D might be TRBD1 (5 bases). V was pared by 8 bases and J by 5 bases, with 21 bases between. The CDR3 spans 15 residues. Germline CDR1 reads MNHEY; CDR2 reads SVGAGI. DNA for the CDR3: TGTGCCAGCGGTTCCCAGAGACAGAGGGAATATGGCTACACCTTC. Its protein is CASGSQRQREYGYTF.